The sequence of this T cell receptor beta chain was determined in a study of T cells after somatic rescue of genetic block. Some clones are missing from TCRdb's copy, which holds only in-frame ones; the method was immunoSEQ multiplex PCR. The table records almost 15,000 clones, roughly 72% of them present only once. This receptor was identified in a man between 18 and 29 years old. Sequenced: peripheral blood mononuclear cells (PBMCs).

The CDR3 sequence: CASSSRTSGRTDTQYF. The DNA for the CDR3 is TGTGCCAGCAGCTCCAGGACTAGCGGCCGCACAGATACGCAGTATTTT. The rearrangement links TRBV11-2 to TRBJ2-3; 10 nucleotides agree with TRBD2. The CDR3 is 16 amino acids. Germline lookup yields CDR1 SGHAT and CDR2 FQNNGV. V was pared by 4 bases and J by 1 base, with 5 bases of the junction left unmatched.